This T cell receptor (beta chain) came from a study of cytomegalovirus exposure and HLA in healthy donors (dated by TCRdb to the late 2010s). Looking at the study overall: An earlier analysis of roughly 570 of the donors reported around 280 Gb of sequence data and 90 million to 120 million unique TCR beta sequences obtained from around 170 million T cells. HLA typing covered class I and class II loci at four-digit resolution. A later analysis re-examined previously published TCR beta repertoires from about 670 donors and added high-resolution HLA genotyping to investigate patterns of TCR occurrence. Among the roughly 370 genotyped donors, around 79% belonged to the genetic ancestry cluster associated with self-reported Caucasian donors. Typing coverage differed by locus: A, B, C, DRB1 and DQB1 were typed in roughly 620-630 donors, DQA1 in about 500, DPA1 in approximately 600, and DPB1 in around 490. The study aimed to test whether signatures of past pathogen exposure could be identified by cataloging public T cell receptors. Along with the roughly 700-subject first cohort, a separate validation cohort of over 90 different subjects was used. In an earlier analysis of several hundred of the donors, high-throughput TCR beta sequencing was used to judge whether each TCR beta V gene segment behaved as functional or pseudogenic. On average, about 240,000 unique TCR beta nucleotide sequences were sequenced per donor among 300 to 500 genotyped donors of the cohort, with roughly 20% of those sequences being non-productive. Roughly 5 DR-DQ haplotypes were handled as single units for association and clustering, since linkage in the cohort was strong. A later genetic analysis used genome-wide SNP genotypes for about three fifths of the roughly 700 donors, treating that subset as a discovery cohort. Every repertoire in the discovery cohort had been generated on one and the same sequencing platform. In the later analysis, no new phenotypic data were used to find candidate immune exposures; instead, reliance was placed on TCR beta sequences and their occurrence across donors. Donor age, sex, ethnicity and CMV serostatus were compiled alongside the repertoire data. The study used immunosequencing to profile the T cell repertoires of around 600 subjects and linked those repertoires to cytomegalovirus serostatus. High-throughput TCR immunosequencing, statistical association of individual TCRs with disease status, and machine learning were combined to predict cytomegalovirus infection status. An early release covering roughly 580 HLA-typed donors comprised 250 to 350 gigabases of sequencing data and approximately 80 million unique TCR sequences.

The CDR3 spans 16 residues, from the cysteine through the phenylalanine. The DNA shown is the 48-base CDR3, in frame from base 1. CDR1 and CDR2 are drawn from the germline V gene (reference sequence): SEHNR, FQNEAQ. V has 5 bases trimmed and J has 2 bases trimmed; junction bases matching no gene number 6. As regards this clone: The antigen this receptor binds is unknown. No much larger clonotype is one base removed from it; base qualities were not supplied.

The library was generated by the immunoSEQ multiplex PCR assay. The multiplex PCR relied on a mix of 60 forward primers for TCR Vbeta segments and 13 reverse primers for TCR Jbeta segments. Amplification of the CDR3 region of rearranged TCR beta genes was performed with a multiplex PCR assay on genomic DNA. On the Illumina HiSeq System, the amplified TCR beta libraries were sequenced as 87-base-pair reads. The authors processed their data as follows. A later analysis tallied 80 million to 95 million unique TCR beta chains across the roughly 610 repertoires, and approximately 12 million of those chains were shared by two or more donors. Raw reads were error-corrected and collapsed into unique sequences by a nearest-neighbor algorithm in which closely related sequences were merged to remove PCR and sequencing errors. CDR3 sequences were aligned to IMGT reference sequences to assign V, D and J gene segments. Each retained sequence needed at least a six-nucleotide match to both a V gene segment and a J gene segment. Rearrangements were called productive when the CDR3 lacked stop codons and stayed in frame with V and J; all others were non-productive. CDR3 was defined according to IMGT convention as the region running from the second conserved V-encoded cysteine to the conserved J-encoded phenylalanine. Sequences without an unambiguous match to a single V gene segment were excluded from the earlier analysis of a few hundred of the donors. In an earlier analysis of some 590 of the donors, a V segment was called functional when productive rearrangements were above 56.7%, and segregating when the standard deviation between donors exceeded 5%. A statistical classification framework was developed to diagnose cytomegalovirus status using the catalog of TCR beta chain sequences. V and J gene assignment, in a later analysis, came from comparing TCR nucleotide sequences with IMGT/GENE-DB human TR gene sequences. The TCRdist pipeline was used in a later analysis to assign CDR3 sequences and most-parsimonious VDJ recombination scenarios. In a later analysis, each TCR beta chain was defined by its CDR3 amino acid sequence together with its V-gene family, and reads lacking a unique V-gene family were excluded. As a way to deal with suspected cross-contamination and a sequencing artifact, a later analysis dropped 450 to 600 nucleotide sequences that were highly shared and had low generation probability. For each public chain, a later analysis derived a clonal expansion index from normalized ranks of inferred template counts within each repertoire. Generation probabilities in a later analysis came from a VDJ recombination model fitted to out-of-frame rearrangements, and those results were checked against IGoR. Hypergeometric tests were used in a later analysis to score TCR-TCR, TCR-HLA and TCR-CMV co-occurrence, with a repertoire-size bias correction applied to the TCR pairs. False discovery rates were estimated in a later analysis by permuting HLA or CMV assignments 20 times. In a later analysis, co-occurring TCRs were grouped with DBSCAN, and TCRdist sequence similarity was added when clustering was performed within HLA-allele-positive subsets. Repertoires with fewer than 30,000 or more than 120,000 public chains were left out of co-occurrence clustering, as were four to six repertoires with anomalous nucleotide sharing. The source is immuneACCESS, and TCRdb retained only in-frame sequences with V and J called. Part of the clones is not carried over; for the studies checked, unresolved V genes explain less than half of this, and the remainder is unexplained. V, J and clone size were drawn from that table, and D and trimming were deduced from the DNA. The sample data list under 200,000 clones, and more than 70% of these were observed just once. The ten top clones hold 0.35% to 0.4% of the sample.

The cohort consisted of approximately 670 healthy bone marrow donors. At the time of sampling, every cohort member was nominally healthy, though immune exposures that went unrecorded were likely present. The donor was CMV seronegative and was included in the group of approximately 350 seronegative cohort members. A peripheral blood sample was collected from each donor, and TCR beta sequencing was performed on peripheral blood mononuclear cells. Genomic DNA extraction from the blood cell samples was performed with the Qiagen DNeasy Blood Extraction Kit. The full study reports these points: The study listed 150 to 200 TCR beta chains as associated with cytomegalovirus. An earlier analysis of approximately 540 of the donors showed that most TCR beta V segments appeared in productive rearrangements either about 87% or about 30% of the time, which broadly matched IMGT annotations. The authors suggested that the approach could potentially be extended to other disease states and immunological phenotypes. Because HLA typing was missing for some donors at each locus, association tests included only the typed subset. A later analysis associated 16,951 TCR beta sequences with specific HLA alleles at a false discovery rate of 0.05. In a later genetic analysis, fewer N-insertions in productive TCRs were reported among donors in an Asian-associated ancestry cluster than the roughly 670-donor mean. Across donors, most TCR sequences were observed very rarely, whereas some public TCRs were present in many individuals. A later analysis found that HLA-associated TCR beta chains were more clonally expanded and had lower generation probabilities than equally common non-associated chains. Some IMGT-functional V segments, including TRBV6-2 and TRBV6-3, could not be distinguished by the 87-base-pair reads and were therefore excluded. Because counts were too low, roughly 18 rarely observed V segments, including chromosome 9 orphons, were left out of the earlier analysis of approximately 500 of the donors. Correlated functional status among segregating V segments might be attributable to linkage disequilibrium, but an unknown experimental factor could not be ruled out. Presence/absence analyses assumed roughly uniform sequencing depth across donors, an assumption that may not hold. Strong co-occurrence of HLA alleles, especially DR and DQ, made assigning TCR associations to individual alleles difficult. A few of the identified cytomegalovirus-associated TCR beta chains were confirmed in vitro to be specific for cytomegalovirus antigens. Only TCR beta chains were sequenced in this cohort, and the absence of alpha or paired-chain data limited detectable features. A further reported finding was that TCR beta sequences accurately predicted the HLA-A and HLA-B alleles for most subjects in the first cohort. An association between a missense DCLRE1C variant and V-gene and J-gene trimming of TCR beta chains was found in a later genetic analysis and replicated in an independent cohort. The classifier was reported to diagnose cytomegalovirus status with high specificity and sensitivity in both the original cohort and the validation cohort. The sequencing pipeline was judged likely to have produced a cluster of highly shared sequence variants as a technical artifact. According to a later analysis, parvovirus B19, influenza, CMV and Epstein-Barr virus appeared linked to several top co-occurrence clusters. The only immune exposure information available for the cohort was CMV serostatus. In a later analysis, TCR association rates were found to vary across HLA loci, with the most associated TCRs seen for DRB1 alleles and the fewest for HLA-C alleles. In a later analysis, most CMV-associated TCR beta chains were found to appear HLA-restricted, with HLA associations seemingly driven largely by CMV exposure.

The chain is assembled from TRBV7-9 and TRBJ2-1; TRBD2 fits 10 bases in the junction. The specimen sequenced was PBMCs. This sequence was found in a boy between 2 and 10 years old in good health and CMV-seronegative. This receptor has the CDR3 CASSRRTSGTYNEQFF. In nucleotide form, the sequence is TGTGCCAGCAGCCGACGTACTAGCGGGACCTACAATGAGCAGTTCTTC.